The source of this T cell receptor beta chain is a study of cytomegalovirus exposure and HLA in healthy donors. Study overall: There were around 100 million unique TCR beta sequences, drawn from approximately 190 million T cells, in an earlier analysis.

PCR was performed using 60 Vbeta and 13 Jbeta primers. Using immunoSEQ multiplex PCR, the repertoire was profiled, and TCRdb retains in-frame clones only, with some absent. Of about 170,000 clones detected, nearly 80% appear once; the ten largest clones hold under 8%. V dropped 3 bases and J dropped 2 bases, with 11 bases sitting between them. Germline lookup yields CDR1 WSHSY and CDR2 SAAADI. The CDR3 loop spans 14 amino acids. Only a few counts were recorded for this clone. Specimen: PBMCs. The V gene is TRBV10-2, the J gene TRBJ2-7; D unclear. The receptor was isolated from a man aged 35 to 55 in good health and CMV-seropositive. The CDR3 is CASSDGLLTYEQYF. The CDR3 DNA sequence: TGCGCCAGCAGTGATGGCCTCTTAACCTACGAGCAGTACTTC.